This T cell receptor beta chain was profiled in a study of technical replicates of blood from several donors. The CDR3 is made up of 16 amino acids. Germline CDR1 SGDLS, CDR2 YYNGEE. The junction had 4 bases not matched to a gene; V was cut back by 3 bases and J by 0 bases. Libraries were prepared by immunoSEQ multiplex PCR; TCRdb keeps only in-frame clonotypes and omits some of them. The sample records 70,000 or so clones, 91% being singletons. This receptor was obtained from a human donor in good health. Some clones in this sample may be carry-over from other donors' samples. Sequences were obtained from T cells isolated from PBMCs. This rearrangement joins TRBV9 to TRBJ2-2; the match to TRBD2 covers 8 bases. In DNA, the CDR3 is TGTGCCAGCAGCGCACTAGCGGCGCCGAACACCGGGGAGCTGTTTTTT. It is translated as CASSALAAPNTGELFF. Full variable domain (outside the CDR3, taken from reference TRBV9 and TRBJ2-2): DSGVTQTPKHLITATGQRVTLRCSPRSGDLSVYWYQQSLDQGLQFLIQYYNGEERAKGNILERFSAQQFPDLHSELNLSSLELGDSALYFCASSALAAPNTGELFFGEGSRLTVL.